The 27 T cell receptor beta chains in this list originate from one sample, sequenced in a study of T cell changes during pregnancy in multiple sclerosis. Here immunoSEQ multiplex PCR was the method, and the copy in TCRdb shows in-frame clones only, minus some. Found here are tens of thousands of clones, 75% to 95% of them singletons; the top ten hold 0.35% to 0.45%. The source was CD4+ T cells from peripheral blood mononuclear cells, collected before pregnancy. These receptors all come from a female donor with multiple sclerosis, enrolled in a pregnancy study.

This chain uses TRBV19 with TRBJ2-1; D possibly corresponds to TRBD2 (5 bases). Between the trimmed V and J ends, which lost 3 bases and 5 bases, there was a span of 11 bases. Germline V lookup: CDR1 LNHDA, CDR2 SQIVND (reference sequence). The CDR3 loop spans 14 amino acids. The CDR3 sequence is CASSIGGSDNEQFF. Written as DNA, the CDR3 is TGTGCCAGTAGTATTGGTGGGAGCGACAATGAGCAGTTCTTC.

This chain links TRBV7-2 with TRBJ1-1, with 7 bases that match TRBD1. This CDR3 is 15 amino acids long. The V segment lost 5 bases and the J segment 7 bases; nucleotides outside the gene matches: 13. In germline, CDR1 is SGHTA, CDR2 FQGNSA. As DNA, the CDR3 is TGTGCCAGCAGCCCGCGAGGAGGGGGCGTAAGTGAAGCTTTCTTT. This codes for CASSPRGGGVSEAFF.

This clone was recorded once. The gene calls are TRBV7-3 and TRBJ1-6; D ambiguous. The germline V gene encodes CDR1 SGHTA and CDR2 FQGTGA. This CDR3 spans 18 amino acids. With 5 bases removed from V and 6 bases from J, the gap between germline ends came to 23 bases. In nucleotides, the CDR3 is TGTGCCAGCAGCCTCTATCCGGTCGGAGGAACAACTAATTCACCCCTCCACTTT. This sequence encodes CASSLYPVGGTTNSPLHF.

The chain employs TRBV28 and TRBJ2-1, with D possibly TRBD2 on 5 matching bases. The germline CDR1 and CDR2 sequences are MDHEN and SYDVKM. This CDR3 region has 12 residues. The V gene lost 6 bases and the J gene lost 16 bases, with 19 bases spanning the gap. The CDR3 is CASSSRLSSYFF. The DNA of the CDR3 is TGTGCCAGCAGCTCTCGACTATCTTCGTACTTCTTC.

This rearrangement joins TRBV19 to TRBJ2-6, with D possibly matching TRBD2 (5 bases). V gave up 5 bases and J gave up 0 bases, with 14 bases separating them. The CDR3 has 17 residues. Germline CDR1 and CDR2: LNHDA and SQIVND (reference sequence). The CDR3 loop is CASSVDRRGSGANVLTF. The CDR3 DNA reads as TGTGCCAGTAGTGTCGACCGACGGGGCTCTGGGGCCAACGTCCTGACTTTC.

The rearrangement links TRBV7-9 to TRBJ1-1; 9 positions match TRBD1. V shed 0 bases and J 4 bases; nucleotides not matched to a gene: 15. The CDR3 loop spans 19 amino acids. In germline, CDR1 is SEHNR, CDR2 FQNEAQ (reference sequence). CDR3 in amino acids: CASSLALGQGGGMSTEAFF. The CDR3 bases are TGTGCCAGCAGCTTAGCGCTGGGACAGGGAGGGGGGATGAGCACTGAAGCTTTCTTT.

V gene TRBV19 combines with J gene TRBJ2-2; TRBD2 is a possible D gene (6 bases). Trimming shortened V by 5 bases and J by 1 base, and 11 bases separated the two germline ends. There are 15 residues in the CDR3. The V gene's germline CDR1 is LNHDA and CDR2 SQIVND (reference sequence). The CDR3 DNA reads TGTGCCAGTAGTGCCTTGACTAGGAACACCGGGGAGCTGTTTTTT. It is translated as CASSALTRNTGELFF.

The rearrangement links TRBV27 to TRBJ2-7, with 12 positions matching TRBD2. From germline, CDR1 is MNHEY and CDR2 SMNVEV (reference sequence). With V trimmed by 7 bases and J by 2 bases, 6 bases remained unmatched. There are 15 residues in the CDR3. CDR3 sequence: CASKNGLAGPYEQYF. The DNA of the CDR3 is TGTGCCAGCAAAAATGGACTAGCGGGACCCTACGAGCAGTACTTC.

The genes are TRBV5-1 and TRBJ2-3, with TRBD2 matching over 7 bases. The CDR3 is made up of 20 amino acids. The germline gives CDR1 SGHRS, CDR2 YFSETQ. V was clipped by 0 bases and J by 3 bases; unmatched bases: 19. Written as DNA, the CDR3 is TGCGCCAGCAGCTTGGTATCGGCCGACGGGAGGTTCTTTGGGACAGATACGCAGTATTTT. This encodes CASSLVSADGRFFGTDTQYF.

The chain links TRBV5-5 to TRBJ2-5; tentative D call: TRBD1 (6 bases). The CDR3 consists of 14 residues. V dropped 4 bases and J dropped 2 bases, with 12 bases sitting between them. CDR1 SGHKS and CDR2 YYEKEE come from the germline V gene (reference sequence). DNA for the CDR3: TGTGCCAGCAGCCCACCGGGACAACAAGAGACCCAGTACTTC. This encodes CASSPPGQQETQYF.

CDR3 DNA sequence: TGTGCCAGCAGAGAATGGACCGACTACCCATATTTT. Amino acid sequence: CASREWTDYPYF. This sequence joins TRBV7-9 and TRBJ2-3, with D maybe TRBD2 (5 bases). CDR1 and CDR2 from the germline V gene are SEHNR and FQNEAQ (reference sequence). V was trimmed by 6 bases and J by 15 bases, leaving 19 bases between them. The CDR3 length is 12 residues.

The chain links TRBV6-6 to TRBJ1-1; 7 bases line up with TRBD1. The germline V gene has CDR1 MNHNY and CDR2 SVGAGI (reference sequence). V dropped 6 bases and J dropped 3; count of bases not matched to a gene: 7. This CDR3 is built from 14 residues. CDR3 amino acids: CASRPGTAHTEAFF. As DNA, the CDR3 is TGTGCCAGCAGGCCCGGGACAGCCCACACTGAAGCTTTCTTT.

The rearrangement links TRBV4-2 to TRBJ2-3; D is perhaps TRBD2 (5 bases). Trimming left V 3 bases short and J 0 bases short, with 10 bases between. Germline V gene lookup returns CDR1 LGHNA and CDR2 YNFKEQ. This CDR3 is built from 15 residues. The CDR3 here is CASSQSGESTDTQYF. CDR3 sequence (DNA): TGTGCCAGCAGCCAGAGCGGAGAGAGCACAGATACGCAGTATTTT.

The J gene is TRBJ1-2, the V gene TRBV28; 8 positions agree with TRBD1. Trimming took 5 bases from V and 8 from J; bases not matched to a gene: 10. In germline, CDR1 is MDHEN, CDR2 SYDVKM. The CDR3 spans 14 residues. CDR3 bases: TGTGCCAGCAGTCTACAGGGGGTTAAGGTCGGCTACACCTTC. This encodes CASSLQGVKVGYTF.

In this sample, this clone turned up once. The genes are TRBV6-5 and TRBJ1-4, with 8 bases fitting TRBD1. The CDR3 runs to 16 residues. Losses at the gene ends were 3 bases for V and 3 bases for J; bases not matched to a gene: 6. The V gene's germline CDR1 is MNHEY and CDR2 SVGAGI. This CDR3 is CASSYGRGLSNEKLFF. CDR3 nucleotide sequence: TGTGCCAGCAGTTATGGCAGGGGGCTCTCTAATGAAAAACTGTTTTTT.

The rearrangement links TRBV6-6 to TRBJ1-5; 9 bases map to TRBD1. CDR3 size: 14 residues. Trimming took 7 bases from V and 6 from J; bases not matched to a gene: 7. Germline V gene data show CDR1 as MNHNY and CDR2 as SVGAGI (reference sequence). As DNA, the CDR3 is TGTGCCAGCATTAGGGACAGGGAAGGTCAGCCCCAGCATTTT. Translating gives CASIRDREGQPQHF.

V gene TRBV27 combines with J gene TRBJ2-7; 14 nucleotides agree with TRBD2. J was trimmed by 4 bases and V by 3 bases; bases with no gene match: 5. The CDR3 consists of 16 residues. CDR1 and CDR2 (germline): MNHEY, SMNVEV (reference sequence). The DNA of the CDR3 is TGTGCCAGCAGTTTTTGGGGGACTAGCGGGAGTTACGAGCAGTACTTC. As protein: CASSFWGTSGSYEQYF.

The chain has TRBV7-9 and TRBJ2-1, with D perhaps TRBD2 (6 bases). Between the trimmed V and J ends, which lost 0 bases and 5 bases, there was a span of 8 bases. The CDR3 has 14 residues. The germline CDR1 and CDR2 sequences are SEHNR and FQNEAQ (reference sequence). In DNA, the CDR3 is TGTGCCAGCAGCTTAGCGGGCGGGAACAATGAGCAGTTCTTC. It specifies CASSLAGGNNEQFF.

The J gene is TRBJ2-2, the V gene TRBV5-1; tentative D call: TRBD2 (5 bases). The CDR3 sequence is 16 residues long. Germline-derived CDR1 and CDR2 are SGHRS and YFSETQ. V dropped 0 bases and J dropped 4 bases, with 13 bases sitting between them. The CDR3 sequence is CASSLEVGVLTGELFF. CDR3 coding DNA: TGCGCCAGCAGCTTGGAGGTGGGAGTTCTCACCGGGGAGCTGTTTTTT. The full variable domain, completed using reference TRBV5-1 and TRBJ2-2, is KAGVTQTPRYLIKTRGQQVTLSCSPISGHRSVSWYQQTPGQGLQFLFEYFSETQRNKGNFPGRFSGRQFSNSRSEMNVSTLELGDSALYLCASSLEVGVLTGELFFGEGSRLTVL.

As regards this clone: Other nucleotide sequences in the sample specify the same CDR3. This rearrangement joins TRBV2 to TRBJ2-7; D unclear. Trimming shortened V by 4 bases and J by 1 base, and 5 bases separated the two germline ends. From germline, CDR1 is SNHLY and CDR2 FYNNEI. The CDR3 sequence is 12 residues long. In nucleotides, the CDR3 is TGTGCCAGCAGTGGCGGATCCTACGAGCAGTACTTC. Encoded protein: CASSGGSYEQYF.

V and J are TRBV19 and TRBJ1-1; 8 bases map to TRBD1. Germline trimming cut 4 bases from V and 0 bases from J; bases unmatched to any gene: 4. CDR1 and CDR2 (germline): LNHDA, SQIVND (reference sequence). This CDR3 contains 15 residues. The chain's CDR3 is CASSTWDRMNTEAFF. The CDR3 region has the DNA TGTGCCAGTAGTACTTGGGACAGGATGAACACTGAAGCTTTCTTT.

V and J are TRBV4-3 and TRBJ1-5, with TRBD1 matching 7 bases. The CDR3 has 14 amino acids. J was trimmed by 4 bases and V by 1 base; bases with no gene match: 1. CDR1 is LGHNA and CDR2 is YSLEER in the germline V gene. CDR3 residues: CASSQARGNQPQHF. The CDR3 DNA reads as TGCGCCAGCAGCCAAGCCAGGGGGAATCAGCCCCAGCATTTT.

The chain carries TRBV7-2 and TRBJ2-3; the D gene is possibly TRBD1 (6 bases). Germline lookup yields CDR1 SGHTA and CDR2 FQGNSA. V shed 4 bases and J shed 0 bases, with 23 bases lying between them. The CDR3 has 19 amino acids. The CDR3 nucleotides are TGTGCCAGCAGCTCGCCCTATAAAACAGGGACCTCTAGCACAGATACGCAGTATTTT. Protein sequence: CASSSPYKTGTSSTDTQYF.

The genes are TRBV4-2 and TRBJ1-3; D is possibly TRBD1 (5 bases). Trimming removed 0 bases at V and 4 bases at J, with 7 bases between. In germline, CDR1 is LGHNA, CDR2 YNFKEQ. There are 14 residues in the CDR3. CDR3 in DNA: TGTGCCAGCAGCCAAGACAGGGTCGGAAACACCATATATTTT. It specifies CASSQDRVGNTIYF.

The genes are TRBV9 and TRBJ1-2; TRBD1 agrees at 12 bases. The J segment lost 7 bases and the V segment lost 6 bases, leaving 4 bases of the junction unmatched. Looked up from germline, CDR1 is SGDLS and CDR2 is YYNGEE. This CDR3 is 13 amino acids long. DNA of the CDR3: TGTGCCAGCACCCCGGGACAGGGGGCTGGCTACACCTTC. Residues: CASTPGQGAGYTF.

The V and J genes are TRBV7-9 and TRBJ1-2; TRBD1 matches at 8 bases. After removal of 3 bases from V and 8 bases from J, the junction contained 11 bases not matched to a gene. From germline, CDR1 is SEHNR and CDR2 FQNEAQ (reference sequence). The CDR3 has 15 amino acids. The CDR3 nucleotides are TGTGCCAGCAGCTTGACTTCAGGGGGCGTGGGCGGCTACACCTTC. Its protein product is CASSLTSGGVGGYTF.

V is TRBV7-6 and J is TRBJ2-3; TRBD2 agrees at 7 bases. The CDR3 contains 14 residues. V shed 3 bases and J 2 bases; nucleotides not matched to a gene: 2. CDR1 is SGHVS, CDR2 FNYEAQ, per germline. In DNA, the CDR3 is TGTGCCAGCAGCTTCGGGAGGTTCACAGATACGCAGTATTTT. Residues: CASSFGRFTDTQYF.